The present entry profiles one T cell receptor (beta chain) with its context. Germline V gene sequence: CDR1 SGHRS, CDR2 YFSETQ. The V and J ends lost 4 bases and 3 bases, in that order; junction bases with no gene match: 8. CDR3 size: 16 residues. Profiled with immunoSEQ multiplex PCR; TCRdb holds only in-frame clones, not every one. The profile shows roughly 53,000 clones, less than 95% of them singletons. The record originates from a study of graft-versus-host responses after intestinal transplantation. The TCR originated in a human patient who received an intestinal transplant, so some T cells may come from the graft donor. V gene TRBV5-1 combines with J gene TRBJ2-3, with 10 bases identical to TRBD1. Sample: PBMCs, taken approximately 660 days after intestinal transplant. CDR3: CASSPETGGFTDTQYF. The CDR3 DNA sequence: TGCGCCAGCAGCCCCGAGACAGGGGGCTTTACAGATACGCAGTATTTT.